These 17 T cell receptor beta chains share one sample of origin, sequenced in a study of vaccination effects on CD4 cells after COVID-19. Their specific antigens are unknown. ViraFEST used viral peptide pools to expand antigen-specific CD4+ T cells before sequencing. With nine to eleven days of culture completed, CD4+ T cells were isolated. Either the BNT162b2 or mRNA-1273 vaccine was given to participants in two doses. The repertoire was sequenced with immunoSEQ multiplex PCR; TCRdb's copy has only in-frame clones and lacks some. The sample includes tens of thousands of clones, roughly 76% of them seen just once. The starting material was CD4+ T cells from PBMCs cultured with SARS-CoV-2 spike peptides, obtained after COVID-19 vaccination. Receptors were obtained from a human donor who received a COVID-19 vaccine. Some clones in this sample may be carry-over from other donors' samples.

The chain has TRBV19 and TRBJ2-2, with a possible D match to TRBD1 (6 bases). The germline V and J ends were trimmed by 1 base and 0 bases, with 6 bases remaining between them. The CDR3 length is 15 residues. Germline CDR1 and CDR2: LNHDA and SQIVND (reference sequence). CDR3: CASSIGTANTGELFF. The CDR3 DNA sequence: TGTGCCAGTAGTATAGGGACAGCGAACACCGGGGAGCTGTTTTTT.

The V and J genes are TRBV6-5 and TRBJ1-2, with 11 positions matching TRBD1. Germline lookup yields CDR1 MNHEY and CDR2 SVGAGI. This CDR3 comprises 14 residues. V was pared by 6 bases and J by 9 bases, with 9 bases of the junction left unmatched. CDR3 sequence reads: CASRSSGTGGRYTF. In nucleotides, the CDR3 is TGTGCCAGCAGGAGCTCCGGGACAGGGGGACGCTACACCTTC.

The chain employs TRBV19 and TRBJ1-5; 7 bases agree with TRBD1. This CDR3 has 14 amino acids. Germline V lookup: CDR1 LNHDA, CDR2 SQIVND (reference sequence). The V and J ends lost 6 bases and 6 bases, in that order; junction bases with no gene match: 8. The CDR3 sequence is CASSPDRAGQPQHF. The CDR3, as DNA: TGTGCCAGTAGCCCCGACAGGGCTGGTCAGCCCCAGCATTTT.

The chain employs TRBV2 and TRBJ2-3; TRBD1 matches 7 bases. The germline CDR1 and CDR2 sequences are SNHLY and FYNNEI. There are 15 residues in the CDR3. J lost 6 bases, V lost 7 bases, and 13 bases had no gene match. This CDR3 is CASTQLQGSWDTQYF. Written as DNA, the CDR3 is TGTGCCAGCACTCAGTTACAGGGGTCCTGGGATACGCAGTATTTT. The full variable domain, in which reference TRBV2 and TRBJ2-3 provide the parts outside the CDR3, is EPEVTQTPSHQVTQMGQEVILRCVPISNHLYFYWYRQILGQKVEFLVSFYNNEISEKSEIFDDQFSVERPDGSNFTLKIRSTKLEDSAMYFCASTQLQGSWDTQYFGPGTRLTVL.

The chain couples TRBV10-3 to TRBJ1-4; no firm D call. The CDR3 is made up of 14 amino acids. The V gene lost 2 bases and the J gene lost 7 bases, with 11 bases spanning the gap. Germline CDR1 reads ENHRY; CDR2 reads SYGVKD. The CDR3 coding sequence is TGTGCCATCAGTGAGGTGGCAGTGGGTGAAAAACTGTTTTTT. Its protein product is CAISEVAVGEKLFF.

V usage is TRBV30 and J usage is TRBJ1-1; D may be TRBD1 (6 bases). This CDR3 is built from 15 residues. Trimming took off 2 bases at V and 2 bases at J, with 15 bases between the two ends. CDR1 and CDR2 from the germline V gene are GTSNPN and SVGIG (reference sequence). The CDR3 coding sequence is TGTGCCTGGAGTCCGAGGGGGAGGGGAAACACTGAAGCTTTCTTT. It is translated as CAWSPRGRGNTEAFF. The whole variable domain, filled in from reference TRBV30 and TRBJ1-1, reads SQTIHQWPATLVQPVGSPLSLECTVEGTSNPNLYWYRQAAGRGLQLLFYSVGIGQISSEVPQNLSASRPQDRQFILSSKKLLLSDSGFYLCAWSPRGRGNTEAFFGQGTRLTVV.

V usage is TRBV19 and J usage is TRBJ2-2, with TRBD2 matching over 9 bases. This CDR3 is 17 amino acids long. CDR1 and CDR2 from the germline V gene are LNHDA and SQIVND (reference sequence). J lost 5 bases, V lost 6 bases, and 13 bases had no gene match. The CDR3 nucleotides are TGTGCCAGTAGCCCGGGGGGGCTAGCGGGGTTGACCGGGGAGCTGTTTTTT. Residues: CASSPGGLAGLTGELFF. The variable domain in full, completed from reference TRBV19 and TRBJ2-2, reads DGGITQSPKYLFRKEGQNVTLSCEQNLNHDAMYWYRQDPGQGLRLIYYSQIVNDFQKGDIAEGYSVSREKKESFPLTVTSAQKNPTAFYLCASSPGGLAGLTGELFFGEGSRLTVL.

This clone was detected once. The rearrangement links TRBV5-6 to TRBJ1-4; 8 bases fit TRBD1. V trimming: 4 bases; J trimming: 8 bases; junction bases outside the gene matches: 7. CDR3 size: 14 residues. CDR1 is SGHDT and CDR2 is YYEEEE in the germline V gene. CDR3 in amino acids: CASSLRGLWEKLFF. Written as DNA, the CDR3 is TGTGCCAGCAGCCTCAGGGGGCTATGGGAAAAACTGTTTTTT.

The table lists this clone with a few counts. V is TRBV9 and J is TRBJ1-3; D not resolved. Germline assignment: CDR1 SGDLS and CDR2 YYNGEE. Trimming removed 0 bases from V and 7 bases from J, with 8 bases in between. CDR3 length equals 13 residues. CDR3 sequence: CASSVVGRNTIYF. CDR3 nucleotide sequence: TGTGCCAGCAGCGTAGTGGGGAGGAACACCATATATTTT.

The chain carries TRBV20-1 and TRBJ1-1; no clear D. Germline-derived CDR1 and CDR2 are DFQATT and SNEGSKA (reference sequence). The CDR3 loop spans 14 amino acids. The ends were cut back, 3 bases at V and 1 base at J, with 12 bases in the middle. CDR3 nucleotides: TGCAGTGCTAGTAAAGGTCGGACGAACACTGAAGCTTTCTTT. This gives the protein CSASKGRTNTEAFF.

In this sample, this clone turned up once. V is TRBV14 and J is TRBJ2-2; 7 positions agree with TRBD2. There are 15 residues in the CDR3. The V and J ends lost 6 bases and 5 bases, in that order; junction bases with no gene match: 9. Germline lookup yields CDR1 SGHDN and CDR2 FVKESK. CDR3 residues: CASRHLGGKTGELFF. CDR3 nucleotides: TGTGCCAGCAGGCATCTCGGGGGGAAGACCGGGGAGCTGTTTTTT.

The chain uses TRBV10-3 and TRBJ2-1; TRBD2 is a possible D gene (6 bases). V lost 6 bases and J 8 bases, leaving 17 bases between the germline ends. The germline V gene has CDR1 ENHRY and CDR2 SYGVKD. CDR3 size: 14 residues. CDR3 nucleotide sequence: TGTGCCATCAGACCGGGACTTTCCGACCATGAGCAGTTCTTC. It yields the protein CAIRPGLSDHEQFF.

The chain combines TRBV9 with TRBJ2-3; 10 bases fit TRBD1. Per germline, CDR1 SGDLS and CDR2 YYNGEE. The CDR3 sequence is 16 residues long. The trim removed 7 bases at V and 7 bases at J, leaving 15 bases unmatched. The CDR3 sequence: CASSRPGQGRGNTQYF. DNA for the CDR3: TGTGCCAGCTCCAGGCCGGGACAGGGGCGGGGAAATACGCAGTATTTT. Filled out from reference TRBV9 and TRBJ2-3, the complete variable domain reads DSGVTQTPKHLITATGQRVTLRCSPRSGDLSVYWYQQSLDQGLQFLIQYYNGEERAKGNILERFSAQQFPDLHSELNLSSLELGDSALYFCASSRPGQGRGNTQYFGPGTRLTVL.

The V call is TRBV24-1, the J call TRBJ2-2; 11 nucleotides agree with TRBD2. V dropped 4 bases and J dropped 5; count of bases not matched to a gene: 11. The CDR3 contains 18 residues. The germline V gene has CDR1 KGHDR and CDR2 SFDVKD. CDR3 in DNA: TGTGCCACCAGTGACCCGTGGCGAACTAGCGGGGGTACCGGGGAGCTGTTTTTT. Its translation is CATSDPWRTSGGTGELFF.

This chain's CDR3 is CASSSTGVANTGELFF. The CDR3 DNA is TGTGCCAGCAGTTCGACTGGGGTCGCGAACACCGGGGAGCTGTTTTTT. The chain uses TRBV6-2 or TRBV6-3 and TRBJ2-2; D is unclear. This CDR3 comprises 16 residues. The germline CDR1 and CDR2 sequences are MNHEY and SVGEGT. V was shortened by 4 bases and J by 0 bases, with 12 bases between the two germline ends.

This chain connects TRBV7-9 to TRBJ2-2; D unresolved. V lost 7 bases to trimming and J lost 8 bases, with 11 bases between them. Germline V gene lookup returns CDR1 SEHNR and CDR2 FQNEAQ (reference sequence). This CDR3 contains 12 residues. CDR3 sequence: CASIESRGELFF. CDR3 bases: TGTGCCAGCATAGAATCCCGTGGGGAGCTGTTTTTT.

The V call is TRBV7-2, the J call TRBJ1-2, with 10 nucleotides matching TRBD1. The germline V gene encodes CDR1 SGHTA and CDR2 FQGNSA. Trimming removed 5 bases from V and 5 bases from J; junction bases left unmatched: 8. The CDR3 sequence is 15 residues long. The chain's CDR3 is CASSPRQGAPYGYTF. CDR3 DNA: TGTGCCAGCAGCCCACGACAGGGGGCGCCTTATGGCTACACCTTC.